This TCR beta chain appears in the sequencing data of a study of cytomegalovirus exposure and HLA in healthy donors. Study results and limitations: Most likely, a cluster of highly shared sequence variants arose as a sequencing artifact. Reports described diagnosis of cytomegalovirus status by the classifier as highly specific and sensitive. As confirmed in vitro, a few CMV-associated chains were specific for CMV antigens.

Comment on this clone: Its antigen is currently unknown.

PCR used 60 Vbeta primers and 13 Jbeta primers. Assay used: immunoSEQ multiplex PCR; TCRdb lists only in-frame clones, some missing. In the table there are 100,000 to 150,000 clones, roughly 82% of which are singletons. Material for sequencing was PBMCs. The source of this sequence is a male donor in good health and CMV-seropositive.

CDR3 bases: TGTGCAAGTCGCTTAGGGCCGAGACAGGGAGGAAACACCATATATTTT. This gives the protein CASRLGPRQGGNTIYF. The chain recombines TRBV12-2 with TRBJ1-3; TRBD1, the table's D call, lacks a check against the DNA. TRBV12-2 is given as a pseudogene. The CDR3 sequence is 16 residues long.